This T cell receptor (beta chain) was found in a study of blood T cell repertoires in COVID-19. Produced via immunoSEQ multiplex PCR; TCRdb's table is partial and in-frame only. The sample shows around 260,000 clones, 80% to 90% of them seen only once. Germline V gene sequence: CDR1 SGHVS, CDR2 FQNEAQ. V was pared by 5 bases and J by 7 bases, with 10 bases of the junction left unmatched. The CDR3 length is 16 residues. Specimen: peripheral blood. The TCR sequence derives from a woman in her 70s with COVID-19, enrolled during active disease. The chain joins TRBV7-8 to TRBJ1-6; TRBD1 aligns across 8 bases. This CDR3 is CASSAQDRVLNSPLHF. The CDR3 DNA reads as TGTGCCAGCAGCGCCCAGGACAGGGTTTTGAATTCACCCCTCCACTTT.